These 11 T cell receptor beta chains originate from one sample sequenced in a study of blood T cell repertoires in COVID-19. Repertoires were generated with immunoSEQ multiplex PCR, while TCRdb's copy carries only in-frame clones and drops some. The table includes about 73,000 clones, 82% detected once. The sample was peripheral blood. All receptors come from a woman in her sixties or seventies with acute or convalescent COVID-19.

This chain links TRBV5-1 with TRBJ1-2; TRBD1 aligns across 9 bases. The CDR3 covers 14 residues. V was pared by 0 bases and J by 7 bases, with 4 bases of the junction left unmatched. The germline V gene has CDR1 SGHRS and CDR2 YFSETQ. The CDR3 nucleotides are TGCGCCAGCAGCTTGGGCCGGGACAGGGCTGGCTACACCTTC. It encodes CASSLGRDRAGYTF.

The CDR3 loop reads CSASWGQGSYNEQFF. The CDR3 DNA reads as TGCAGTGCTAGTTGGGGACAGGGATCCTACAATGAGCAGTTCTTC. J is TRBJ2-1 and V is TRBV20-1; 9 bases fit TRBD1. V lost 3 bases, J lost 1 base, and 4 bases stayed unmatched. The CDR3 is 15 amino acids. Germline CDR1 DFQATT, CDR2 SNEGSKA (reference sequence).

The genes are TRBV19 and TRBJ1-2, with D perhaps TRBD1 (6 bases). In germline, CDR1 is LNHDA, CDR2 SQIVND (reference sequence). The CDR3 extends over 14 amino acids. V lost 4 bases and J 6 bases, leaving 15 bases between the germline ends. CDR3 DNA: TGTGCCAGTAGTACCACAGGGATTGGGGATGGCTACACCTTC. Protein product: CASSTTGIGDGYTF.

The rearrangement uses TRBV19 and TRBJ1-1, with D possibly matching TRBD1 (6 bases). The CDR3 runs 15 residues. With 4 bases removed from V and 0 bases from J, the gap between germline ends came to 12 bases. The V gene's germline CDR1 is LNHDA and CDR2 SQIVND (reference sequence). The CDR3 loop is CASSNRVRLNTEAFF. The CDR3 DNA reads TGTGCCAGTAGTAACAGGGTACGGCTGAACACTGAAGCTTTCTTT.

V gene TRBV11-2 combines with J gene TRBJ2-1; perhaps TRBD1 as D (6 bases). The germline V gene has CDR1 SGHAT and CDR2 FQNNGV. V was shortened by 5 bases and J by 9 bases, with 17 bases between the two germline ends. The CDR3 runs 14 residues. The CDR3 loop reads CASSPQGLWSEQFF. The CDR3 nucleotides are TGTGCCAGCAGCCCACAGGGTCTATGGAGTGAGCAGTTCTTC.

The chain links TRBV6-5 to TRBJ1-2; TRBD1 is a possible D gene (6 bases). Germline V gives CDR1 MNHEY, CDR2 SVGAGI. Deletions cut 0 bases from V and 4 bases from J, with 15 bases between. The CDR3 contains 16 residues. The CDR3 reads CASSYSTGHKGYGYTF. The CDR3, as DNA: TGTGCCAGCAGTTACTCGACAGGCCATAAGGGCTATGGCTACACCTTC.

The J gene is TRBJ1-6, the V gene TRBV19; TRBD1 matches at 7 bases. Germline CDR1 reads LNHDA; CDR2 reads SQIVND (reference sequence). Trimming removed 4 bases from V and 9 bases from J; junction bases left unmatched: 6. The CDR3 sequence is 14 residues long. The CDR3 sequence is CASSTRQGGSPLHF. The CDR3 DNA reads TGTGCCAGTAGTACGCGGCAGGGGGGTTCACCCCTCCACTTT.

The rearrangement uses TRBV4-1 and TRBJ2-5, with TRBD2 as a possible D gene (6 bases). The CDR3 totals 14 residues. The germline V and J ends were trimmed by 4 bases and 3 bases, with 12 bases remaining between them. The V gene's germline CDR1 is MGHRA and CDR2 YSYEKL. Written as DNA, the CDR3 is TGCGCCAGCAGCCCCTCCGGAGGGAAAGAGACCCAGTACTTC. Translated: CASSPSGGKETQYF.

The chain links TRBV11-2 to TRBJ2-7, with unresolved D. Trimming took 3 bases from V and 0 from J, leaving 6 bases between them. The CDR3 is 13 residues long. Germline CDR1 and CDR2: SGHAT and FQNNGV. The CDR3, as DNA: TGTGCCAGCAGCTTCTTCGGCTCCTACGAGCAGTACTTC. Translated: CASSFFGSYEQYF.

This clone was recorded a few times. The chain recombines TRBV28 with TRBJ2-1, with TRBD2 matching over 8 bases. Losses at the gene ends were 5 bases for V and 1 base for J; bases not matched to a gene: 7. This CDR3 has 16 residues. The germline gives CDR1 MDHEN, CDR2 SYDVKM. The CDR3 region is CASSPSGSPSYNEQFF. CDR3 in DNA: TGTGCCAGCAGTCCCAGCGGGAGCCCTTCCTACAATGAGCAGTTCTTC.

The chain recombines TRBV7-8 with TRBJ2-3; TRBD2 matches 9 bases. The CDR3 runs 16 residues. Germline V gene data show CDR1 as SGHVS and CDR2 as FQNEAQ. V shed 5 bases and J 2 bases; nucleotides not matched to a gene: 8. The CDR3 loop reads CASSPLVAGVTDTQYF. The CDR3 DNA reads as TGTGCCAGCAGCCCGTTGGTAGCGGGGGTCACAGATACGCAGTATTTT. Variable domain in full (rest from reference TRBV7-8 and TRBJ2-3): GAGVSQSPRYKVAKRGQDVALRCDPISGHVSLFWYQQALGQGPEFLTYFQNEAQLDKSGLPSDRFFAERPEGSVSTLKIQRTQQEDSAVYLCASSPLVAGVTDTQYFGPGTRLTVL.